These 13 T cell receptor beta chains were sequenced from one sample in a study of vaccination effects on CD4 cells after COVID-19. These TCRs' antigens remain unknown. Ahead of sequencing, the ViraFEST assay grew antigen-specific CD4+ T cells using viral peptide pools. Scientists isolated CD4+ T cells after a roughly nine-day culture period ended. Two-dose vaccination with either BNT162b2 or mRNA-1273 was given to the participants. Sequencing used immunoSEQ multiplex PCR; TCRdb keeps in-frame clones, though not all of them. The sample has roughly 68,000 clones, about 74% seen once. The source material was CD4+ T cells from PBMCs cultured with HCoV-229E spike peptides, sampled after COVID-19 vaccination. The source of these receptors is a human donor who received a COVID-19 vaccine.

This clone was detected a few times. This chain connects TRBV5-4 to TRBJ2-1; D could derive from TRBD1 or TRBD2 (6 bases each). CDR3 length equals 13 residues. Germline CDR1 and CDR2: SGHNT and YYREEE (reference sequence). V was shortened by 0 bases and J by 10 bases, with 11 bases between the two germline ends. CDR3 coding DNA: TGTGCCAGCAGCTTGGTGGGGGGCAACGAGCAGTTCTTC. Protein product: CASSLVGGNEQFF. The complete variable domain, with remaining parts taken from reference TRBV5-4 and TRBJ2-1, reads ETGVTQSPTHLIKTRGQQVTLRCSSQSGHNTVSWYQQALGQGPQFIFQYYREEENGRGNFPPRFSGLQFPNYSSELNVNALELDDSALYLCASSLVGGNEQFFGPGTRLTVL.

This chain links TRBV19 with TRBJ1-2; D not resolved. With 4 bases removed from V and 0 bases from J, the gap between germline ends came to 9 bases. The germline V gene has CDR1 LNHDA and CDR2 SQIVND (reference sequence). This CDR3 spans 14 amino acids. In DNA, the CDR3 is TGTGCCAGTAGTACGGACGGATCTAACTATGGCTACACCTTC. This sequence encodes CASSTDGSNYGYTF.

The gene calls are TRBV28 and TRBJ1-3; D is undetermined. The V gene's germline CDR1 is MDHEN and CDR2 SYDVKM. There are 17 residues in the CDR3. Between the trimmed V and J ends, which lost 6 bases and 0 bases, there was a span of 18 bases. The CDR3 region is CASRAAGAAHSGNTIYF. CDR3 in DNA: TGTGCCAGCAGGGCGGCGGGCGCCGCCCACTCTGGAAACACCATATATTTT.

This rearrangement joins TRBV6-2 or TRBV6-3 to TRBJ1-5; D unresolved. The germline V gene has CDR1 MNHEY and CDR2 SVGEGT. V was pared by 6 bases and J by 2 bases, with 11 bases between. The CDR3 has 14 amino acids. This CDR3 reads CASSPTMGNQPQHF. In DNA form, the CDR3 reads TGTGCCAGCAGCCCAACGATGGGCAATCAGCCCCAGCATTTT.

The chain couples TRBV24-1 to TRBJ1-4; D is unresolved. Looked up from germline, CDR1 is KGHDR and CDR2 is SFDVKD. Trimming took 2 bases from V and 5 from J, leaving 20 bases between them. This CDR3 comprises 18 residues. The CDR3: CATSDYVRPFIKNEKLFF. The CDR3 DNA reads as TGTGCCACCAGTGATTATGTGAGGCCGTTTATCAAAAATGAAAAACTGTTTTTT.

This chain joins TRBV28 and TRBJ1-3; D is unresolved. V lost 3 bases, J lost 2 bases, and 11 bases lay in between. The CDR3 spans 15 residues. From germline, CDR1 is MDHEN and CDR2 SYDVKM. The DNA of the CDR3 is TGTGCCAGCAGTTTGTGGCTGGGGACTGGAAACACCATATATTTT. Amino acid sequence: CASSLWLGTGNTIYF.

This clone was observed a few times. The chain recombines TRBV5-1 with TRBJ1-6; no definite D call. The CDR3 runs to 15 residues. Per germline, CDR1 SGHRS and CDR2 YFSETQ. The ends were cut back, 0 bases at V and 10 bases at J, with 14 bases in the middle. CDR3 coding DNA: TGCGCCAGCAGCTTGGGGGGATCGGCACTCTCACCCCTCCACTTT. Translated, it gives CASSLGGSALSPLHF. Drawing the rest from reference TRBV5-1 and TRBJ1-6, the complete variable domain is KAGVTQTPRYLIKTRGQQVTLSCSPISGHRSVSWYQQTPGQGLQFLFEYFSETQRNKGNFPGRFSGRQFSNSRSEMNVSTLELGDSALYLCASSLGGSALSPLHFGNGTRLTVT.

This clone was counted a single time. V is TRBV6-5 and J is TRBJ2-5, with 7 bases matching TRBD2. Germline V gives CDR1 MNHEY, CDR2 SVGAGI. V lost 0 bases to trimming and J lost 1 base; unmatched junction nucleotides: 5. This CDR3 contains 16 residues. CDR3 amino acids: CASSYSMGGGQETQYF. CDR3 sequence (DNA): TGTGCCAGCAGTTACTCGATGGGGGGGGGCCAAGAGACCCAGTACTTC.

This chain links TRBV15 with TRBJ1-1; D may be TRBD1 (5 bases). The germline V gene has CDR1 LNHNV and CDR2 YYDKDF (reference sequence). The V and J ends lost 0 bases and 7 bases respectively, with 15 bases between them. The CDR3 is 15 residues long. The CDR3 here is CATSRDRPGGGEAFF. In nucleotides, the CDR3 is TGTGCCACCAGCAGAGATAGGCCAGGTGGGGGTGAAGCTTTCTTT.

The chain employs TRBV2 and TRBJ1-5; 8 nucleotides agree with TRBD1. This CDR3 spans 15 amino acids. Germline V gives CDR1 SNHLY, CDR2 FYNNEI. J lost 5 bases, V lost 6 bases, and 9 bases had no gene match. CDR3 protein: CASRDRVKTDQPQHF. In nucleotides, the CDR3 is TGTGCCAGCAGGGACAGGGTGAAGACGGATCAGCCCCAGCATTTT.

The rearrangement uses TRBV5-1 and TRBJ1-2; perhaps TRBD1 as D (5 bases). This CDR3 has 16 residues. Trimming cost V 3 bases and J 2 bases, with 17 bases left between them. Germline V gives CDR1 SGHRS, CDR2 YFSETQ. The CDR3 is CASSSPGGSANYGYTF. The CDR3 DNA sequence: TGCGCCAGCAGCTCCCCCGGGGGGTCAGCGAACTATGGCTACACCTTC.

This chain connects TRBV6-2 or TRBV6-3 to TRBJ1-5, with D tentatively TRBD1 (5 bases). This CDR3 spans 14 amino acids. The germline CDR1 and CDR2 sequences are MNHEY and SVGEGT. V shed 2 bases and J shed 1 base, with 6 bases lying between them. The CDR3 loop is CASSYGTSNQPQHF. The CDR3, as DNA: TGTGCCAGCAGTTACGGGACGAGCAATCAGCCCCAGCATTTT.

This sequence joins TRBV21-1 and TRBJ1-3; TRBD1 is the table's D call, not checked against the DNA. TRBV21-1 constitutes a pseudogene. The CDR3 has 16 residues. The chain's CDR3 is CASSKGDRGSGNTIYF. The CDR3, as DNA: TGTGCCAGCAGCAAAGGAGACAGGGGCTCTGGAAACACCATATATTTT.